This T cell receptor (beta chain) was sequenced during a study of blood T cell repertoires in COVID-19. Study at large: From T cells, B-cell-depleted T cells, or PBMCs came the material, which was cDNA or gDNA.

V lost 4 bases to trimming and J lost 2 bases; unmatched junction nucleotides: 6. Germline V lookup: CDR1 KGHSH, CDR2 LQKENI. The CDR3 is 16 residues long. Sequencing was performed with immunoSEQ multiplex PCR; in TCRdb, only in-frame clones are kept and a portion is missing. The sample contains some 150,000 clones, 70% to 90% of which appear only once. Material: peripheral blood. The sequence derives from a human donor in a cohort sampled during active COVID-19. V is TRBV18 and J is TRBJ2-2; the match to TRBD1 covers 8 bases. The CDR3 sequence is CASSLQGDRNTGELFF. Written as DNA, the CDR3 is TGTGCCAGCTCACTACAGGGGGATCGCAACACCGGGGAGCTGTTTTTT. Full variable domain (remainder filled in from reference TRBV18 and TRBJ2-2): NAGVMQNPRHLVRRRGQEARLRCSPMKGHSHVYWYRQLPEEGLKFMVYLQKENIIDESGMPKERFSAEFPKEGPSILRIQQVVRGDSAAYFCASSLQGDRNTGELFFGEGSRLTVL.